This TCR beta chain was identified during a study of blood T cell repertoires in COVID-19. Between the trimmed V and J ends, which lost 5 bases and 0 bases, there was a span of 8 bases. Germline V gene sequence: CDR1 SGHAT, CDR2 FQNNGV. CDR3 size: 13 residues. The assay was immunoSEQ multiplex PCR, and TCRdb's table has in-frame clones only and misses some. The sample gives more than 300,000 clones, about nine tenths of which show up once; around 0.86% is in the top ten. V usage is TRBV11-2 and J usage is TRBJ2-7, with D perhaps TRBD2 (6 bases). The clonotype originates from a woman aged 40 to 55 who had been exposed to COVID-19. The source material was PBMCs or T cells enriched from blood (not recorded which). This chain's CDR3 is CASSPGGSYEQYF. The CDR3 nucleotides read TGTGCCAGCAGCCCCGGGGGCTCCTACGAGCAGTACTTC.